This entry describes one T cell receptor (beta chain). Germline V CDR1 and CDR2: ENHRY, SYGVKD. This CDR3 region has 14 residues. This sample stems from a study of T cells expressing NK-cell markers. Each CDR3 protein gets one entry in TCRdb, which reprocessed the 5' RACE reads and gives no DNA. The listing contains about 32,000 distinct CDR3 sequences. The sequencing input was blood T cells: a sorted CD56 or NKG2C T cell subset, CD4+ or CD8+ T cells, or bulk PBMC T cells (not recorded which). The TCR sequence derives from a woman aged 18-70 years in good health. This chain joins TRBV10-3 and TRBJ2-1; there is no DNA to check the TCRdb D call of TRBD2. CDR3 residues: CAISVGEGYNEQFF.